This TCR beta chain was identified in a study of neurological immune-mediated disorders. There are many counts of this clonotype. Every sequencing run generated in excess of 180 million TCR-beta sequences. These sequences covered 15-18 subjects. TCRdb re-called the 5' RACE reads through MiXCR, storing one row per CDR3 protein. This table has about 30,000 distinct CDR3 sequences, under 6.5% appearing once. Volunteers from a blood bank in Maryland, USA, made up the healthy controls. With 7 bases clipped from V and 0 bases from J, the junction kept 5 bases outside the gene matches. CDR1 and CDR2 from the germline V gene are ENHRY and SYGVKD. There are 15 residues in the CDR3.

The chain combines TRBV10-3 with TRBJ2-2, with 7 nucleotides matching TRBD1. Source material: CD4+ T cells from blood. This clonotype was obtained from a woman in her 50s in good health. The CDR3 region is CAINRGQSNTGELFF. CDR3 bases: TGTGCCATCAATAGGGGACAGTCGAACACCGGGGAGCTGTTTTTT.